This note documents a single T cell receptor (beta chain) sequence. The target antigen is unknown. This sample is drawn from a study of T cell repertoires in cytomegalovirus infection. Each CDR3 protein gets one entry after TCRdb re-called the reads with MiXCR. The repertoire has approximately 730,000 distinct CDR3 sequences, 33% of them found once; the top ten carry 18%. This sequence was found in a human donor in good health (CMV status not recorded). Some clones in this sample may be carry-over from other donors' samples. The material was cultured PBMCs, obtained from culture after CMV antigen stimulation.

The CDR3 DNA is TGTGCCAGCAGCCCCGACTCCGGGGGCATGCGAAGAGCTTTCTTT. This translates into CASSPDSGGMRRAFF. The J gene is TRBJ1-1, the V gene TRBV2; perhaps TRBD1 as D (6 bases). This CDR3 contains 15 residues. Germline CDR1 is SNHLY and CDR2 is FYNNEI. The V gene lost 6 bases and the J gene lost 10 bases, with 24 bases spanning the gap.